Listed here is a single T cell receptor beta chain. Every molecule of TCR cDNA had its own unique molecular identifier. TCRdb reprocessed the 5' RACE reads via MiXCR and lists one record per CDR3 protein. The sample shows about 22,000 distinct CDR3 sequences, less than 6% of them seen only once. Time point of the sample: sample taken at primary tumor resection. Tumor, nontumor lung or frozen PBMC supplied whole RNA, sequenced without sorting. These data come from a study of spatial heterogeneity in lung cancer. CDR1 is LGHNA, CDR2 YNFKEQ, per germline. This CDR3 spans 16 amino acids. V gave up 0 bases and J gave up 4 bases; unmatched junction bases: 7.

The sample in question was PBMCs, obtained at surgery. V is TRBV4-2 and J is TRBJ2-5, with 8 bases matching TRBD2. The origin of this receptor is a male donor with early-stage non-small cell lung cancer. This CDR3 is CASSQEGAGGGETQYF. CDR3 nucleotides: TGTGCCAGCAGCCAAGAAGGGGCGGGAGGCGGAGAGACCCAGTACTTC.